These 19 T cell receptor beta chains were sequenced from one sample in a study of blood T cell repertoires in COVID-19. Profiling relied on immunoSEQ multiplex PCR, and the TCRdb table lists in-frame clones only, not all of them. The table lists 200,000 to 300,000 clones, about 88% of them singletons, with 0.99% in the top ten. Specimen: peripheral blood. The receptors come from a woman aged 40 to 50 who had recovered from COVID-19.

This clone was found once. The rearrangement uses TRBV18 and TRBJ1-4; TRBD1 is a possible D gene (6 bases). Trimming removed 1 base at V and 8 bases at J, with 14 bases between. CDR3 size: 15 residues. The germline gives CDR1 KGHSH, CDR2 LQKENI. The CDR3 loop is CASSPQNRAEEKLFF. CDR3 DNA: TGTGCCAGCTCACCACAAAACAGGGCGGAGGAAAAACTGTTTTTT.

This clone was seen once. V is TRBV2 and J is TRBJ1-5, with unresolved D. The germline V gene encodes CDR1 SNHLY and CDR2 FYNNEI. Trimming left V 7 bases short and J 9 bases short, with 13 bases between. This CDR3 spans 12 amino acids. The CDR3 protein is CASIGWEGPQHF. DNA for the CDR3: TGTGCCAGCATAGGGTGGGAGGGGCCCCAGCATTTT. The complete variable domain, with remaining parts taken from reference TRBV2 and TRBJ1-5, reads EPEVTQTPSHQVTQMGQEVILRCVPISNHLYFYWYRQILGQKVEFLVSFYNNEISEKSEIFDDQFSVERPDGSNFTLKIRSTKLEDSAMYFCASIGWEGPQHFGDGTRLSIL.

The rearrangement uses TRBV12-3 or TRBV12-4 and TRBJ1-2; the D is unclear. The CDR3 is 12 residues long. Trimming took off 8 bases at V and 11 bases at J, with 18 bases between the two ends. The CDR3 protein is CASSPPVGRYTF. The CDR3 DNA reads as TGTGCCAGCTCCCCCCCGGTTGGGAGGTACACCTTC.

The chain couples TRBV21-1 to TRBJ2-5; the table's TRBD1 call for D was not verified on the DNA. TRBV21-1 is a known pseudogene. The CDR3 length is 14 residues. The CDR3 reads CASSKGTSQETQYF. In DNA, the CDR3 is TGTGCCAGCAGCAAAGGGACAAGTCAAGAGACCCAGTACTTC.

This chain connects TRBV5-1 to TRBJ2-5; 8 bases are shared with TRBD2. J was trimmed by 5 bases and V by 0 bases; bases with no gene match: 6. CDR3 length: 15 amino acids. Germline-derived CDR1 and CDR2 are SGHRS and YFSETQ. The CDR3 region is CASSLGTSPRETQYF. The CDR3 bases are TGCGCCAGCAGCTTGGGGACTAGCCCGCGGGAGACCCAGTACTTC.

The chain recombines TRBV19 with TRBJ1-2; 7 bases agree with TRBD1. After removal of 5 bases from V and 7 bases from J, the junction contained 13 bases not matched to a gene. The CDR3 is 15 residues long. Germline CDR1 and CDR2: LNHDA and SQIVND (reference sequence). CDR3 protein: CASSPLAYDRAGYTF. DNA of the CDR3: TGTGCCAGTAGTCCCCTTGCCTATGACAGGGCTGGCTACACCTTC.

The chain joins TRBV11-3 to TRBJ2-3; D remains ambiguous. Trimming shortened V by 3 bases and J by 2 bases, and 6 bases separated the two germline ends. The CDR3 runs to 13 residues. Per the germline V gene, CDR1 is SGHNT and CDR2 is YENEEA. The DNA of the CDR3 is TGTGCCAGCAGCTTGGCTCCCACAGATACGCAGTATTTT. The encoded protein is CASSLAPTDTQYF.

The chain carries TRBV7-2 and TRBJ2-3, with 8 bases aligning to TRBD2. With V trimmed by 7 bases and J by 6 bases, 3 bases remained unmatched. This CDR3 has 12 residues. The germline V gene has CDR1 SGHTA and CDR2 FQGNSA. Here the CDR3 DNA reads TGTGCCAGCACCTCGGGAGGGGATACGCAGTATTTT. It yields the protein CASTSGGDTQYF.

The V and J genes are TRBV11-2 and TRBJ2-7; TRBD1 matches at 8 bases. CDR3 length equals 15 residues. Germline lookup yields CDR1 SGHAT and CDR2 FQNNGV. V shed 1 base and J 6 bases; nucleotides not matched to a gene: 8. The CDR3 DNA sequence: TGTGCCAGCAGCTTAGTGGGCAGGGGGCCCTCCGAGCAGTACTTC. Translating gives CASSLVGRGPSEQYF.

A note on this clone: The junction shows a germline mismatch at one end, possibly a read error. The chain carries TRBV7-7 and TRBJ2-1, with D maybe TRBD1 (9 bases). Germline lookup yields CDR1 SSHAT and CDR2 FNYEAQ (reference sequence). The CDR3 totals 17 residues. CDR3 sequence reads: CASSLAGWDRAYNEQFF. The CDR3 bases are TGTGCTAGCAGCTTAGCGGGGTGGGACAGGGCCTACAATGAGCAGTTCTTC.

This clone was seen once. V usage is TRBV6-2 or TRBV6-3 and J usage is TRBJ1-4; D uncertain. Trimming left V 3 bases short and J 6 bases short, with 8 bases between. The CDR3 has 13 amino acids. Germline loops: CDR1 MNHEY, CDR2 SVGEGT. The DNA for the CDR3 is TGTGCCAGCAGTTATTCTCCGGATGAAAAACTGTTTTTT. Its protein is CASSYSPDEKLFF.

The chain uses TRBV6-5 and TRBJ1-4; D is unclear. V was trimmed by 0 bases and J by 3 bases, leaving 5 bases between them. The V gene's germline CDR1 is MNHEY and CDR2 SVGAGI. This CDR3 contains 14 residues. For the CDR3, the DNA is TGTGCCAGCAGTTACTCGAGGTCTAATGAAAAACTGTTTTTT. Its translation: CASSYSRSNEKLFF.

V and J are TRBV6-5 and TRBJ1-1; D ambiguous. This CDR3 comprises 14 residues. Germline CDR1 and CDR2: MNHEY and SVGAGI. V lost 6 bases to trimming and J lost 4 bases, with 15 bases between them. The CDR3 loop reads CASSPTTSVTEAFF. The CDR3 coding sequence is TGTGCCAGCAGCCCCACTACGAGCGTCACTGAAGCTTTCTTT.

The CDR3 region has the DNA TGTGCCAGCAGCTTAGCGGTCGGGGGGACTGGAAACACCATATATTTT. This sequence encodes CASSLAVGGTGNTIYF. V is TRBV7-2 and J is TRBJ1-3; a weak D match, TRBD1 (5 bases). The V and J ends lost 0 bases and 2 bases respectively, with 11 bases between them. Germline loops: CDR1 SGHTA, CDR2 FQGNSA. This CDR3 is 16 amino acids long. Full variable domain (outside the CDR3, taken from reference TRBV7-2 and TRBJ1-3): GAGVSQSPSNKVTEKGKDVELRCDPISGHTALYWYRQSLGQGLEFLIYFQGNSAPDKSGLPSDRFSAERTGGSVSTLTIQRTQQEDSAVYLCASSLAVGGTGNTIYFGEGSWLTVV.

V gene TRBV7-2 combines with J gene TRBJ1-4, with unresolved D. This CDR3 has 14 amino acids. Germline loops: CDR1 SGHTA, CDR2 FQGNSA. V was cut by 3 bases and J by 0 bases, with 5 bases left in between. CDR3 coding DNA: TGTGCCAGCAGCTTCGGGACAACTAATGAAAAACTGTTTTTT. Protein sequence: CASSFGTTNEKLFF.

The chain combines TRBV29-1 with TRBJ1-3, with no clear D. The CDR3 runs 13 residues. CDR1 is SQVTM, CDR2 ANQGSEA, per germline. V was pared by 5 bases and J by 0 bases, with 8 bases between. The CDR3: CSVRGPSGNTIYF. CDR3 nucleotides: TGCAGCGTTCGGGGTCCCTCTGGAAACACCATATATTTT.

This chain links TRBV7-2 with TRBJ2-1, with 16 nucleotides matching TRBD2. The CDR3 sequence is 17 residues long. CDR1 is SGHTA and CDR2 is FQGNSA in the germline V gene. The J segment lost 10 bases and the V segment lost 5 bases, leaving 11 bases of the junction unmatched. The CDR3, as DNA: TGTGCCAGCAGCCAAGAGGCGGGACTAGCGGGAGGGGGAGAGCAGTTCTTC. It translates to CASSQEAGLAGGGEQFF.

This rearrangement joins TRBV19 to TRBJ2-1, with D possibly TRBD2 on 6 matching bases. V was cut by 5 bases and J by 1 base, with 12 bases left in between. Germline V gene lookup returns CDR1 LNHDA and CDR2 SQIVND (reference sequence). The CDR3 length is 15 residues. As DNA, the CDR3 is TGTGCCAGTAGTGCGCGGGGCGAATCCTACAATGAGCAGTTCTTC. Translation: CASSARGESYNEQFF.

Here the CDR3 DNA reads TGTGCCAGCACCCCCGAACCCAGGGATTTCTATGGCTACACCTTC. This sequence encodes CASTPEPRDFYGYTF. The chain joins TRBV6-6 to TRBJ1-2, with D maybe TRBD1 (5 bases). Germline CDR1 is MNHNY and CDR2 is SVGAGI (reference sequence). V was trimmed by 7 bases and J by 4 bases, leaving 19 bases between them. The CDR3 extends over 15 amino acids.